What follows is one T cell receptor beta chain and its context. Donors ranged from about 6 to 90 years old and were healthy Caucasians in Russia. The sample comes from a study of blood T cells in healthy people across ages. V was clipped by 1 base and J by 6 bases, with 17 bases between them. This CDR3 comprises 16 residues. CDR1 and CDR2 (germline): SGHNT, YYREEE (reference sequence). Primers used in a second PCR of about 7 to 12 cycles were a sample-barcoded 5' primer and a J-beta primer mix. CDR3-containing paired-end reads numbering at least 2.5 million came from each sample. TCRdb independently ran MiXCR on the 5' RACE reads; one entry per CDR3 protein. Of about 540,000 distinct CDR3 sequences detected, approximately 25% appear once; the ten largest clones hold around 10%. This same sample was also part of a study on T cells of mothers and their children.

The receptor comes from a boy younger than 18 in good health. The specimen sequenced was blood. The chain combines TRBV5-4 with TRBJ2-1; D possibly corresponds to TRBD2 (6 bases). CDR3 DNA sequence: TGTGCCAGCAGCTTGAGGGCTAGCGCGACCATCAATGAGCAGTTCTTC. It is translated as CASSLRASATINEQFF.